A few counts support the clone carrying this TCR beta chain. The sample comes from a study of T cells after yellow fever vaccination. It was through 5'RACE template switching that TCR cDNA was made, with a universal primer site and UMIs added. MiXCR was run by TCRdb on the 5' RACE reads, yielding one entry per CDR3 protein. The sample includes some 260,000 distinct CDR3 sequences, roughly 4.8% of them seen just once. The sample consisted of CD4+ T cells sorted from PBMCs, taken on the day of the yellow fever booster vaccination. The receptor's source is a man between 18 and 35 years old who received the YFV17D yellow fever vaccine.

The DNA for the CDR3 is TGTGCCAGCAGTTACGGACAAACTAACTATGGCTACACCTTC. Protein: CASSYGQTNYGYTF. The chain is built from TRBV12-3 or TRBV12-4 and TRBJ1-2; D may be TRBD1 (5 bases). The germline V and J ends were trimmed by 4 bases and 0 bases, with 9 bases remaining between them. There are 14 residues in the CDR3.